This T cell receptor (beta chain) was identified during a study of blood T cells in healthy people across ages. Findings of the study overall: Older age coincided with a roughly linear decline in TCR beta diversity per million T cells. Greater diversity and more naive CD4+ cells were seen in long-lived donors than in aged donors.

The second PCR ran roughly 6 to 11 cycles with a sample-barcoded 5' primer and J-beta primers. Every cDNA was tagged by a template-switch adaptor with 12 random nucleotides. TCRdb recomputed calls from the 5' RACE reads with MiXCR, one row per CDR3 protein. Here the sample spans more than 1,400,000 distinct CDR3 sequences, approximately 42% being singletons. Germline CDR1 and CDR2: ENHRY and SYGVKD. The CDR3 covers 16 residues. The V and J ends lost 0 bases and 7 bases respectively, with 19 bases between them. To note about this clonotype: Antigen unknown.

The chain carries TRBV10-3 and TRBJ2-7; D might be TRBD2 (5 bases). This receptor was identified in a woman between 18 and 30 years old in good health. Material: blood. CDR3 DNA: TGTGCCATCAGTGAGTCGCCTAGCTCCAACTACAATGAGCAGTACTTC. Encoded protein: CAISESPSSNYNEQYF.